These 7 T cell receptor beta chains were sequenced from one sample in a study of T cells in Graves' hyperthyroidism and ophthalmopathy. Amplified TCR beta CDR3 regions derived from RNA transcripts. Using the HTBI primer set, a first-round RT-PCR was run on the TCR CDR3. Using its own MiXCR run on the multiplex PCR reads, TCRdb lists one record per CDR3 protein. In the table there are under 400,000 distinct CDR3 sequences, approximately 15% of which are singletons. Sequenced input: blood. These receptors all stem from a woman aged 55-69 years with Graves' hyperthyroidism.

This clonotype appeared many times. The chain carries TRBV6-1 and TRBJ1-1, with D tentatively TRBD1 (5 bases). The CDR3 runs to 14 residues. Trimming stripped 7 bases from V and 0 bases from J, with 12 bases between. CDR1 MNHNS and CDR2 SASEGT come from the germline V gene. Written as DNA, the CDR3 is TGTGCCAGCATCAGGGTAACTATGAACACTGAAGCTTTCTTT. This codes for CASIRVTMNTEAFF.

The chain links TRBV7-8 to TRBJ2-7; D gene uncertain. V gave up 5 bases and J gave up 3 bases, with 17 bases separating them. The germline V gene encodes CDR1 SGHVS and CDR2 FQNEAQ. The CDR3 consists of 15 residues. The CDR3 DNA is TGTGCCAGCAGCCTGAGGACCTCGCAAGTCTACGAGCAGTACTTC. This codes for CASSLRTSQVYEQYF.

V and J are TRBV27 and TRBJ2-3; 11 bases map to TRBD1. The germline gives CDR1 MNHEY, CDR2 SMNVEV (reference sequence). This CDR3 spans 15 amino acids. Unmatched junction bases numbered 5, after V lost 2 bases and J lost 7 bases. The CDR3 reads CASSLEGTGGYTQYF. DNA of the CDR3: TGTGCCAGCAGTTTAGAGGGGACAGGGGGTTATACGCAGTATTTT.

This clonotype was seen ten or more times. The V gene is TRBV18, the J gene TRBJ2-5; unclear D gene. V was clipped by 5 bases and J by 1 base, with 8 bases between them. Germline V lookup: CDR1 KGHSH, CDR2 LQKENI. The CDR3 has 13 residues. The chain's CDR3 is CASSTDLQETQYF. For the CDR3, the DNA is TGTGCCAGCTCAACGGACCTCCAAGAGACCCAGTACTTC.

There are many counts of this clonotype. The chain links TRBV20-1 to TRBJ2-3, with 14 bases that match TRBD2. Germline V CDR1 and CDR2: DFQATT, SNEGSKA (reference sequence). J was trimmed by 4 bases and V by 4 bases; bases with no gene match: 7. The CDR3 covers 16 residues. The CDR3 reads CSAIRLAGGSSDTQYF. CDR3 nucleotides: TGCAGTGCTATTAGACTAGCGGGAGGGTCCTCAGATACGCAGTATTTT.

This clonotype was counted many times. The J gene is TRBJ2-7, the V gene TRBV13; 12 bases are shared with TRBD2. CDR3 length: 15 amino acids. Germline CDR1 and CDR2: PRHDT and FYEKMQ (reference sequence). The V segment lost 9 bases and the J segment 4 bases; nucleotides outside the gene matches: 10. The CDR3: CASRSGTSGPYEQYF. The CDR3 nucleotides are TGTGCCAGTCGCTCAGGGACTAGCGGGCCATACGAGCAGTACTTC.

This clonotype is categorized as medium-sized. The chain is built from TRBV6-5 and TRBJ2-3, with D possibly being TRBD2 (6 bases). Trimming removed 0 bases at V and 5 bases at J, with 24 bases between. The CDR3 loop spans 19 amino acids. Germline loops: CDR1 MNHEY, CDR2 SVGAGI. The CDR3 DNA sequence: TGTGCCAGCAGTTACTCGGTGAACATAGGAGGGAGTGTGAGAGATACGCAGTATTTT. Its protein product is CASSYSVNIGGSVRDTQYF.